This T cell receptor beta chain was identified during a study of identical twins. Overall study findings and caveats: Cord blood's abundant beta clonotypes had fewer insertions, unlike memory repertoires.

Concerning this clonotype itself: Its antigen is undetermined.

TCRdb itself ran the 5' RACE reads through MiXCR, one entry per CDR3 protein. The repertoire holds about 890,000 distinct CDR3 sequences, with about 12% as singletons. These data were likewise used in another study, on yellow fever vaccine responses in identical twins. That report adds: Reportedly, the T cell response mounted by twins to vaccine seemed partly convergent, partly personalized.

Sequenced sample: PBMCs. The origin of this receptor is a woman between 18 and 29 years old in good health.

The CDR3 region has the DNA TGCGCCAGCAGCTTGGACAGGGGGCTCAGTGAAAAACTGTTTTTT. This sequence encodes CASSLDRGLSEKLFF. This rearrangement joins TRBV5-1 to TRBJ1-4; 9 bases fit TRBD1. Losses at the gene ends were 0 bases for V and 7 bases for J; bases not matched to a gene: 4. The CDR3 has 15 residues. CDR1 and CDR2 from the germline V gene are SGHRS and YFSETQ. Full variable domain (outside the CDR3, taken from reference TRBV5-1 and TRBJ1-4): KAGVTQTPRYLIKTRGQQVTLSCSPISGHRSVSWYQQTPGQGLQFLFEYFSETQRNKGNFPGRFSGRQFSNSRSEMNVSTLELGDSALYLCASSLDRGLSEKLFFGSGTQLSVL.